This T cell receptor (beta chain) emerged from a study of response to subunit inactivated influenza vaccine. CDR1 is LGHNT and CDR2 is FRNRAP in the germline V gene. V was clipped by 7 bases and J by 2 bases, with 15 bases between them. The CDR3 consists of 15 residues. TCRdb re-called the RT-PCR reads through MiXCR, storing one row per CDR3 protein. The table has about 650,000 distinct CDR3 sequences, 13% to 15% seen once; the top ten hold 6.5% to 8%. The V gene is TRBV12-5, the J gene TRBJ2-1; D uncertain. The sample here was PBMCs from blood, taken 14 days before vaccination. This TCR derives from a man between 50 and 59 years old who received an inactivated influenza vaccine. The CDR3 sequence: CASATVESPYNEQFF. CDR3 nucleotide sequence: TGTGCTAGTGCAACGGTGGAGAGCCCCTACAATGAGCAGTTCTTC.